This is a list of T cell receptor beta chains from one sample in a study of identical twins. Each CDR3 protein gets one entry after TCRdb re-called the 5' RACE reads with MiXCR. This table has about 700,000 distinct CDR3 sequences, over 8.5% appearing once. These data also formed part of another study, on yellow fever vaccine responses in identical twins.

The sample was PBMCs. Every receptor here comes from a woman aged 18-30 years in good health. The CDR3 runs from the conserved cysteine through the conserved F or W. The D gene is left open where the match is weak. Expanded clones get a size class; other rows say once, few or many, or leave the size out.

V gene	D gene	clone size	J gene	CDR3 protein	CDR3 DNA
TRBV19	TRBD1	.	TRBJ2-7	CASKKGDSSYEQYF	TGTGCCAGTAAAAAGGGGGACAGCTCCTACGAGCAGTACTTC
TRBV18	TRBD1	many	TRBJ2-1	CASSPGTAGNEQFF	TGTGCCAGCTCACCAGGGACAGCCGGGAATGAGCAGTTCTTC
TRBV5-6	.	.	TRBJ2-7	CASRLGGAGKDEQYF	TGTGCCAGCAGGCTTGGTGGTGCAGGGAAGGACGAGCAGTACTTC
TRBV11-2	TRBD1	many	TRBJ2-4	CASSSRTGGGSVAKNIQYF	TGTGCCAGCAGCTCCCGGACAGGGGGCGGGTCAGTAGCCAAAAACATTCAGTACTTC
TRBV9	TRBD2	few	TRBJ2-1	CASSVVASGGNNEQFF	TGTGCCAGCAGCGTAGTGGCTAGCGGGGGGAACAATGAGCAGTTCTTC
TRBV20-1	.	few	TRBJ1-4	CSAIDLGATNEKLFF	TGCAGCGCGATCGATCTAGGCGCAACTAATGAAAAACTGTTTTTT
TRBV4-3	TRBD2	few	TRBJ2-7	CASSQESGGSSYEQYF	TGCGCCAGCAGCCAAGAGTCCGGCGGGAGCTCCTACGAGCAGTACTTC
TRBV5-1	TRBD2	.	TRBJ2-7	CASSFGLVKSNEQYF	TGCGCCAGCAGCTTCGGACTAGTTAAATCCAACGAGCAGTACTTC
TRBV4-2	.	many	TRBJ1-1	CASSQGDRSNTEAFF	TGTGCCAGCAGCCAAGGTGATCGATCGAACACTGAAGCTTTCTTT
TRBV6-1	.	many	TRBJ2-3	CASSRDEGTDTQYF	TGTGCCAGCAGTAGGGATGAGGGCACAGATACGCAGTATTTT
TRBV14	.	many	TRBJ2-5	CASSQDRTYWETQYF	TGTGCCAGCAGCCAAGATCGAACTTACTGGGAGACCCAGTACTTC
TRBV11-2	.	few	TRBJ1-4	CASSSGNGREKLFF	TGTGCCAGCAGCTCGGGCAACGGGAGGGAAAAACTGTTTTTT
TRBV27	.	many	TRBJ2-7	CASSLRGRAQGEQYF	TGTGCCAGCAGTTTAAGGGGCAGGGCCCAAGGGGAGCAGTACTTC
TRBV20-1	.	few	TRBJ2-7	CSANRDRLSYEQYF	TGCAGTGCTAACCGGGACCGTCTTTCCTACGAGCAGTACTTC
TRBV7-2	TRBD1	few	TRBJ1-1	CASSLTGPIAFF	TGTGCCAGCAGCCTGACAGGGCCCATAGCTTTCTTT
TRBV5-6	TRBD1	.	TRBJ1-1	CASSSSGGHTEAFF	TGTGCCAGCAGCTCCTCAGGGGGCCACACTGAAGCTTTCTTT
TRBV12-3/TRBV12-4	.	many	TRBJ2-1	CASSLNRGRDEQFF	TGTGCCAGCAGTTTAAACAGGGGGAGGGATGAGCAGTTCTTC
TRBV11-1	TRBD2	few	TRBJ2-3	CASSSPGLAEFDPTDTQYF	TGTGCCAGCAGCTCTCCGGGACTAGCGGAATTCGACCCCACAGATACGCAGTATTTT
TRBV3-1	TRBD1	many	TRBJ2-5	CASSQDNTGATQYF	TGTGCCAGCAGCCAAGATAATACAGGGGCGACCCAGTACTTC
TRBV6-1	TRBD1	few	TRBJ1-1	CASRRDSMNTEAFF	TGTGCCAGCAGGCGGGACAGTATGAACACTGAAGCTTTCTTT
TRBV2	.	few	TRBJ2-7	CASMFQASSYEQYF	TGTGCCAGCATGTTCCAGGCCTCTTCCTACGAGCAGTACTTC
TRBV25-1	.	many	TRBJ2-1	CASSELGTYLYNEQFF	TGTGCCAGCAGTGAATTGGGGACTTATCTCTACAATGAGCAGTTCTTC
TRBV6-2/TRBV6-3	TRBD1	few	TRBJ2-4	CASSRETGGGNIQYF	TGTGCCAGCAGTAGGGAGACAGGGGGCGGAAACATTCAGTACTTC
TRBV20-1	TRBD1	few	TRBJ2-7	CSASPPRQGKRYEQYF	TGCAGTGCCTCTCCCCCCCGACAGGGAAAAAGGTACGAGCAGTACTTC
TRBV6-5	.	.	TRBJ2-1	CASSYQGGFNEQFF	TGTGCCAGCAGTTACCAGGGTGGATTCAATGAGCAGTTCTTC
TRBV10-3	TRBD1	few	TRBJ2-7	CAILDRGSYEQYF	TGTGCCATCCTCGACAGGGGCTCCTACGAGCAGTACTTC
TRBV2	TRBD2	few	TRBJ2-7	CASIRLAGDYEQYF	TGTGCCAGCATCCGACTAGCGGGGGATTACGAGCAGTACTTC
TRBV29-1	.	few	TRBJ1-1	CSVEDISSEAFF	TGCAGCGTTGAAGATATCAGTTCTGAAGCTTTCTTT
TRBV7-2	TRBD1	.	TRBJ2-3	CASSLVGQGARRDTQYF	TGTGCCAGCAGCTTAGTTGGACAGGGGGCGAGAAGAGATACGCAGTATTTT
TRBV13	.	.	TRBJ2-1	CASSFQFRNEQFF	TGTGCCAGCAGCTTTCAGTTTCGGAATGAGCAGTTCTTC
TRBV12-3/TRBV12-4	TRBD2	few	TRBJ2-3	CASTDKSGRTDTQYF	TGTGCCAGCACCGATAAGAGCGGGAGGACAGATACGCAGTATTTT
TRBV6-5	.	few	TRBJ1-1	CASSSPVNTEAFF	TGTGCCAGCAGTTCTCCAGTGAACACTGAAGCTTTCTTT
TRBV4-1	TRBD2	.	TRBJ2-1	CASSQTDLAGGPYNEQFF	TGCGCCAGCAGCCAGACCGACCTAGCGGGAGGACCCTACAATGAGCAGTTCTTC
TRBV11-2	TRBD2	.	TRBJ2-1	CASSPAGGDSYNEQFF	TGTGCCAGCAGCCCCGCGGGGGGCGACTCCTACAATGAGCAGTTCTTC
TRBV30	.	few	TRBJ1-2	CAWSVINPGDKNYGYTF	TGTGCCTGGAGTGTAATTAATCCTGGGGACAAGAACTATGGCTACACCTTC
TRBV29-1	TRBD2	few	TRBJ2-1	CSVRTSGRYEQFF	TGCAGCGTAAGGACTAGCGGGAGATATGAGCAGTTCTTC
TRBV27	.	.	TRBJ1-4	CASSLVAGTNEKLFF	TGTGCCAGCAGTTTAGTGGCGGGCACTAATGAAAAACTGTTTTTT
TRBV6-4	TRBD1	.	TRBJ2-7	CASSDSWTGGVRTYEQYF	TGTGCCAGCAGTGACTCGTGGACAGGGGGCGTAAGGACCTACGAGCAGTACTTC
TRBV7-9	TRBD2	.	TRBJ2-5	CASSFISAGVQETQYF	TGTGCCAGCAGCTTTATTTCAGCGGGGGTCCAAGAGACCCAGTACTTC
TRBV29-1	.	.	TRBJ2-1	CSVEVYGAYNEQFF	TGCAGCGTTGAAGTGTACGGGGCCTACAATGAGCAGTTCTTC
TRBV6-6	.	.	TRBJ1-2	CASKTEHNYGYTF	TGTGCCAGTAAGACAGAACATAACTATGGCTACACCTTC
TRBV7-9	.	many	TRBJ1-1	CASSPGTIMNTEAFF	TGTGCCAGCAGCCCAGGGACAATCATGAACACTGAAGCTTTCTTT
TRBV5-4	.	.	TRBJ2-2	CASSLGPTANTGELFF	TGTGCCAGCAGCTTGGGTCCCACCGCGAACACCGGGGAGCTGTTTTTT
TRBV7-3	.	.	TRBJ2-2	CASSQKRSTGELFF	TGTGCCAGCAGCCAGAAGAGGAGCACCGGGGAGCTGTTTTTT
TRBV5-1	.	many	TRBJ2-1	CASSFAGHNEQFF	TGCGCCAGCAGCTTTGCAGGACATAATGAGCAGTTCTTC
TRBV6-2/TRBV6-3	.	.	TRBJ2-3	CASSRVPDTQYF	TGTGCCAGCAGTCGCGTCCCAGATACGCAGTATTTT
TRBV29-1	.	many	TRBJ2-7	CSVWGSSYEQYF	TGCAGCGTTTGGGGGAGCTCCTACGAGCAGTACTTC
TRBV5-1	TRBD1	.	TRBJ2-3	CASSLEQGEWADTQYF	TGCGCCAGCAGCTTGGAACAGGGGGAGTGGGCAGATACGCAGTATTTT
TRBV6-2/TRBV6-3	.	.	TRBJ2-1	CASSYRTDNEQFF	TGTGCCAGCAGTTATCGGACAGACAATGAGCAGTTCTTC
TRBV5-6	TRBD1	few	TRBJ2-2	CASSSRRDSTGELFF	TGTGCCAGCAGCTCCCGACGGGACAGTACCGGGGAGCTGTTTTTT
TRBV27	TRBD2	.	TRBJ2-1	CASSSREGRYNEQFF	TGTGCCAGCAGTTCGCGGGAGGGCCGCTACAATGAGCAGTTCTTC
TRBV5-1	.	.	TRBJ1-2	CASSPDTSNYGYTF	TGCGCCAGCAGCCCGGACACATCTAACTATGGCTACACCTTC
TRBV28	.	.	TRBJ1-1	CASRVEAPRPEAFF	TGTGCCAGCAGGGTTGAGGCCCCACGCCCTGAAGCTTTCTTT
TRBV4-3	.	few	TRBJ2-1	CASSQGRGRGGSYNEQFF	TGCGCCAGCAGCCAAGGGAGGGGAAGAGGGGGCTCCTACAATGAGCAGTTCTTC
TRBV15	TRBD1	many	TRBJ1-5	CATSRDPRRTGSNQPQHF	TGTGCCACCAGCAGAGATCCCCGGAGGACAGGGAGCAATCAGCCCCAGCATTTT
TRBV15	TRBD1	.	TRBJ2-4	CATSGTGAAKNIQYF	TGTGCCACCAGCGGGACAGGGGCAGCCAAAAACATTCAGTACTTC
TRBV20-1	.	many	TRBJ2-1	CSGPTSSYNEQFF	TGCAGTGGTCCAACCAGCTCCTACAATGAGCAGTTCTTC